A single sample is the source of the 6 T cell receptor beta chains below, sequenced in a study of blood T cell repertoires in COVID-19. TCRdb keeps only in-frame clones here, not all; method: immunoSEQ multiplex PCR. The sample yields 150,000 to 200,000 clones, about 91% seen once. Sequenced sample: PBMCs or T cells enriched from blood (not recorded which). The receptors here all came from a woman in her thirties or forties with acute COVID-19.

The chain carries TRBV5-6 and TRBJ1-1; 8 bases map to TRBD1. In germline, CDR1 is SGHDT, CDR2 YYEEEE. V was pared by 2 bases and J by 5 bases, with 2 bases of the junction left unmatched. The length of the CDR3 is 13 residues. This chain's CDR3 is CASSFGQGTEAFF. As DNA, the CDR3 is TGTGCCAGCAGCTTCGGACAGGGTACTGAAGCTTTCTTT.

This CDR3 is CASSTLTSGDNEQFF. The DNA for the CDR3 is TGTGCCAGCTCGACATTGACTAGCGGAGACAATGAGCAGTTCTTC. V usage is TRBV18 and J usage is TRBJ2-1, with TRBD2 identical over 9 bases. Trimming cost V 6 bases and J 5 bases; bases outside gene matches: 8. The germline V gene encodes CDR1 KGHSH and CDR2 LQKENI. CDR3 size: 15 residues.

The rearrangement uses TRBV28 and TRBJ1-2; 8 nucleotides match TRBD1. J was trimmed by 7 bases and V by 5 bases; bases with no gene match: 9. This CDR3 comprises 14 residues. Germline V gene lookup returns CDR1 MDHEN and CDR2 SYDVKM. The CDR3 protein is CASSPPPGGGGYTF. The CDR3 DNA reads as TGTGCCAGCAGTCCCCCGCCAGGGGGCGGTGGCTACACCTTC.

This chain joins TRBV4-1 and TRBJ2-3, with no clear D. The V gene's germline CDR1 is MGHRA and CDR2 YSYEKL. The CDR3 has 14 amino acids. V lost 3 bases to trimming and J lost 0 bases, with 7 bases between them. CDR3 region: CASSHLRSTDTQYF. CDR3 sequence (DNA): TGCGCCAGCAGCCATCTCCGGAGCACAGATACGCAGTATTTT.

The CDR3 loop reads CASSPQGANYNSPLHF. The CDR3 bases are TGTGCCAGCAGTCCCCAGGGGGCGAACTATAATTCACCCCTCCACTTT. The chain is built from TRBV27 and TRBJ1-6, with 8 bases matching TRBD1. The V gene end was trimmed by 5 bases and the J gene end by 3 bases; junction bases not matched to a gene: 6. The CDR3 is made up of 16 amino acids. Germline V gene sequence: CDR1 MNHEY, CDR2 SMNVEV (reference sequence).

This clone was seen a few times. The rearrangement uses TRBV21-1 and TRBJ2-5; the table's D call of TRBD2 was not tested on the DNA. TRBV21-1 is listed as a pseudogene. The CDR3 length is 16 residues. The CDR3 coding sequence is TGTGCCAGCCTCCCCGGAGGCTACCTCCCTGGGGAGACCCAGTACTTC. Its translation: CASLPGGYLPGETQYF.